This record covers a single T cell receptor (beta chain). Antigen: not known. This table comes from immunoSEQ multiplex PCR, and its TCRdb copy is limited to in-frame clones, with some not included. The repertoire includes approximately 130,000 clones, about 92% of them detected once, and approximately 1% sits in the top ten. This entry comes from a study of OX40 agonist ivuxolimab in advanced cancers. For the study at large: Prior therapy, whether anti-PD-1, anti-PD-L1 or anti-CTLA-4, was allowed, and approximately 37% had some.

Study-wide results and limits: On average, CD8+ T cells had more expanded clones than CD4+.

From germline, CDR1 is MDHEN and CDR2 SYDVKM. V was trimmed by 6 bases and J by 5 bases, leaving 16 bases between them. CDR3 size: 14 residues. This sequence originates from an adult with an advanced solid tumor such as melanoma, head and neck, liver or kidney cancer. The gene calls are TRBV28 and TRBJ1-1, with D maybe TRBD1 (6 bases). Sequencing was performed on CD4+ or CD8+ T cells sorted from blood, taken in a trial of the OX40 agonist ivuxolimab. CDR3 in amino acids: CASSHAGGRTEAFF. The CDR3 DNA follows: TGTGCCAGCAGCCACGCTGGGGGGCGGACTGAAGCTTTCTTT.